In its sample, the clone carrying this TCR beta chain was seen many times. Antigen specificity is unknown. This sample was included in a study of HIV-infected patients and healthy controls. Reverse transcription used about 500 ng RNA and constant-region primers for alpha and beta. Using multiplexing indices, alpha and beta chain libraries were generated apart by chain-specific third strand synthesis. Each molecule carried a 12-nucleotide identifier made of two joined random hexamers added before amplification. TCRdb ran MiXCR on the 5' RACE reads and lists one entry per CDR3 protein. The sample holds fewer than 25,000 distinct CDR3 sequences, roughly 9.3% seen once. Notes on the study in general: In HIV-infected patients, the apparent post-therapy Gini index recovery did not replicate in size-matched data. HIV-associated CDR3 frequencies dropped significantly during therapy; CMV-associated ones, mostly rising, changed nonsignificantly. MAIT alpha-chain CDR3s were frequent in healthy controls, depleted in HIV+.

All unsorted peripheral T cells were captured because whole blood was used without fractionation. The V gene lost 0 bases and the J gene lost 6 bases, with 13 bases spanning the gap. This CDR3 comprises 14 residues. The germline V gene encodes CDR1 DFQATT and CDR2 SNEGSKA (reference sequence). The receptor's source is an adult in good health. The chain couples TRBV20-1 to TRBJ2-3, with D tentatively TRBD2 (7 bases). Sequencing was carried out using blood. The CDR3 spells CSARDPAGADTQYF. CDR3 bases: TGCAGTGCTAGAGATCCGGCGGGGGCGGATACGCAGTATTTT.